What follows are 21 T cell receptor beta chains derived from one specimen sequenced in a study of Ad26.COV2.S vaccination and SARS-CoV-2 variants. Generated by immunoSEQ multiplex PCR, the TCRdb table keeps only in-frame clones and is missing some. Among fewer than 400,000 clones, 70% to 90% were seen once, and the ten largest hold about 1.9%. Documented treatment: roughly 20 received Ad26.COV2.S at low or high dose, single or two shots; a few received placebo; per-sample allocation not given. Sampling was done on day 63 after the first vaccine or placebo injection. The sample consisted of peripheral blood, taken in a trial of Ad26.COV2.S vaccine versus placebo. Receptor source: a person between 18 and 65 years old who received the Ad26.COV2.S COVID-19 vaccine or a placebo.

This chain connects TRBV29-1 to TRBJ2-5; 9 nucleotides match TRBD2. This CDR3 is 14 amino acids long. CDR1 and CDR2 (germline): SQVTM, ANQGSEA. Trimming removed 6 bases from V and 5 bases from J; junction bases left unmatched: 10. CDR3 loop: CSVTAGGPVETQYF. The CDR3 DNA reads as TGCAGCGTCACGGCGGGAGGGCCGGTGGAGACCCAGTACTTC.

In its sample, this clone was seen once. This rearrangement joins TRBV5-4 to TRBJ2-1; D gene ambiguous. Looked up from germline, CDR1 is SGHNT and CDR2 is YYREEE (reference sequence). The CDR3 has 16 residues. The germline V and J ends were trimmed by 10 bases and 0 bases, with 20 bases remaining between them. Here the CDR3 DNA reads TGTGCCCTGAGCTTAGGGCGGCCCAGCTCCTACAATGAGCAGTTCTTC. It codes for CALSLGRPSSYNEQFF.

The chain carries TRBV7-6 and TRBJ2-1; D remains ambiguous. The CDR3 spans 15 residues. Trimming took 2 bases from V and 3 from J, leaving 11 bases between them. Looked up from germline, CDR1 is SGHVS and CDR2 is FNYEAQ. CDR3 nucleotide sequence: TGTGCCAGCAGCTTAAGTTTTGCGGACTACAATGAGCAGTTCTTC. Protein sequence: CASSLSFADYNEQFF.

The count of this clone is one. The V gene is TRBV27, the J gene TRBJ2-5; 7 nucleotides align to TRBD1. Germline CDR1 is MNHEY and CDR2 is SMNVEV (reference sequence). V lost 6 bases to trimming and J lost 7 bases; unmatched junction nucleotides: 8. This CDR3 spans 13 amino acids. CDR3 residues: CASSIGGSVTQYF. In nucleotides, the CDR3 is TGTGCCAGCAGCATAGGGGGCTCGGTGACCCAGTACTTC.

The chain has TRBV28 and TRBJ2-5; no definite D call. The CDR3 is 12 amino acids. Trimming took 2 bases from V and 2 from J, leaving 3 bases between them. The germline gives CDR1 MDHEN, CDR2 SYDVKM. The CDR3 here is CASSLRQETQYF. The CDR3 nucleotides are TGTGCCAGCAGTTTAAGGCAAGAGACCCAGTACTTC.

DNA of the CDR3: TGTGCCAGCAGTTCCCGCAATCAGCCCCAGCATTTT. Its protein is CASSSRNQPQHF. V and J are TRBV6-6 and TRBJ1-5; no clear D gene. Germline V gene sequence: CDR1 MNHNY, CDR2 SVGAGI (reference sequence). The CDR3 is made up of 12 amino acids. The germline V and J ends were trimmed by 4 bases and 2 bases, with 3 bases remaining between them.

This chain uses TRBV5-1 with TRBJ2-5; D not certain. The CDR3 is made up of 15 amino acids. Germline V gives CDR1 SGHRS, CDR2 YFSETQ. Trimming stripped 0 bases from V and 2 bases from J, with 11 bases between. The CDR3 DNA follows: TGCGCCAGCAGCTTGGACGGTCGCAGACAAGAGACCCAGTACTTC. Its protein product is CASSLDGRRQETQYF.

The chain recombines TRBV11-1 with TRBJ1-1, with 7 bases lining up with TRBD1. Germline-derived CDR1 and CDR2 are SGHAT and FQDESV (reference sequence). This CDR3 is built from 16 residues. Losses at the gene ends were 5 bases for V and 5 bases for J; bases not matched to a gene: 14. The CDR3 bases are TGTGCCAGCAGCCCCGCAGGGGGGGGGAGGATGACTGAAGCTTTCTTT. It encodes CASSPAGGGRMTEAFF.

The chain joins TRBV7-2 to TRBJ2-1; TRBD1 matches 7 bases. The CDR3 is made up of 14 amino acids. The V gene end was trimmed by 5 bases and the J gene end by 2 bases; junction bases not matched to a gene: 3. CDR1 SGHTA and CDR2 FQGNSA come from the germline V gene. This CDR3 reads CASSPGTAYNEQFF. The CDR3 coding sequence is TGTGCCAGCAGCCCGGGGACAGCCTACAATGAGCAGTTCTTC. Full variable domain (outside the CDR3, taken from reference TRBV7-2 and TRBJ2-1): GAGVSQSPSNKVTEKGKDVELRCDPISGHTALYWYRQSLGQGLEFLIYFQGNSAPDKSGLPSDRFSAERTGGSVSTLTIQRTQQEDSAVYLCASSPGTAYNEQFFGPGTRLTVL.

The chain carries TRBV12-5 and TRBJ2-1; TRBD2 aligns across 12 bases. Germline-derived CDR1 and CDR2 are LGHNT and FRNRAP. The ends lost 2 bases at V and 4 bases at J; junction bases unmatched: 9. The CDR3 contains 18 residues. The CDR3, as DNA: TGTGCTAGTGGTTTGCTAGCGGGGGGGGCCCCCAGATACAATGAGCAGTTCTTC. This encodes CASGLLAGGAPRYNEQFF. Based on the CDR3 plus reference TRBV12-5 and TRBJ2-1, the full variable domain is DARVTQTPRHKVTEMGQEVTMRCQPILGHNTVFWYRQTMMQGLELLAYFRNRAPLDDSGMPKDRFSAEMPDATLATLKIQPSEPRDSAVYFCASGLLAGGAPRYNEQFFGPGTRLTVL.

This chain links TRBV5-4 with TRBJ2-3, with D perhaps TRBD1 (5 bases). Germline V gives CDR1 SGHNT, CDR2 YYREEE (reference sequence). The CDR3 contains 15 residues. Trimming stripped 4 bases from V and 3 bases from J, with 15 bases between. The CDR3 DNA sequence: TGTGCCAGCAGCGCAGGGCCCCCAGTGACAGATACGCAGTATTTT. It specifies CASSAGPPVTDTQYF.

This chain links TRBV19 with TRBJ2-3; no reliable D call. The V gene lost 6 bases and the J gene lost 5 bases, with 9 bases spanning the gap. Germline V gene data show CDR1 as LNHDA and CDR2 as SQIVND (reference sequence). The CDR3 totals 12 residues. CDR3 protein: CASSRQRDTQYF. The CDR3, as DNA: TGTGCCAGTAGCCGGCAACGAGATACGCAGTATTTT.

There are a few counts of this clone. The genes are TRBV6-2 or TRBV6-3 and TRBJ2-4; D possibly corresponds to TRBD2 (6 bases). The germline CDR1 and CDR2 sequences are MNHEY and SVGEGT. The CDR3 is made up of 15 amino acids. V was shortened by 3 bases and J by 0 bases, with 9 bases between the two germline ends. For the CDR3, the DNA is TGTGCCAGCAGTTATCCGGGACTAGCCAAAAACATTCAGTACTTC. Translated: CASSYPGLAKNIQYF.

CDR3 protein: CASSFDRSTSYEQYF. The CDR3 DNA follows: TGCGCCAGCAGCTTTGACAGGTCGACCTCCTACGAGCAGTACTTC. The rearrangement uses TRBV5-1 and TRBJ2-7, with D perhaps TRBD1 (6 bases). In germline, CDR1 is SGHRS, CDR2 YFSETQ. With 2 bases removed from V and 0 bases from J, the gap between germline ends came to 12 bases. The CDR3 contains 15 residues.

The V gene is TRBV10-3, the J gene TRBJ2-7; 7 bases map to TRBD1. The CDR3 totals 12 residues. V trimming: 6 bases; J trimming: 6 bases; junction bases outside the gene matches: 5. Germline V CDR1 and CDR2: ENHRY, SYGVKD. The CDR3 bases are TGTGCCATCAGCCAGGACAGGTTCGAGCAGTACTTC. Protein product: CAISQDRFEQYF.

CDR3 sequence (DNA): TGTGCCAGCAGCTTAGGAAGCCTATGGGACGAGCAGTACTTC. It specifies CASSLGSLWDEQYF. The chain couples TRBV7-6 to TRBJ2-7; no clear D gene. The germline gives CDR1 SGHVS, CDR2 FNYEAQ. The length of the CDR3 is 14 residues. With 1 base removed from V and 5 bases from J, the gap between germline ends came to 12 bases.

This clone is a singleton in its sample. CDR3 loop: CASSLASGTLVVGEQYF. CDR3 DNA: TGCGCCAGCAGCTTGGCATCCGGGACACTAGTAGTCGGCGAGCAGTACTTC. The chain combines TRBV5-1 with TRBJ2-7, with a weak D call TRBD1 (6 bases). The germline CDR1 and CDR2 sequences are SGHRS and YFSETQ. Trimming stripped 0 bases from V and 6 bases from J, with 22 bases between. The CDR3 consists of 17 residues. Together with reference TRBV5-1 and TRBJ2-7, the CDR3 gives the full variable domain: KAGVTQTPRYLIKTRGQQVTLSCSPISGHRSVSWYQQTPGQGLQFLFEYFSETQRNKGNFPGRFSGRQFSNSRSEMNVSTLELGDSALYLCASSLASGTLVVGEQYFGPGTRLTVT.

The rearrangement joins TRBV7-9 to TRBJ2-3; no firm D call. V shed 7 bases and J shed 6 bases, with 5 bases lying between them. There are 10 residues in the CDR3. CDR1 and CDR2 from the germline V gene are SEHNR and FQNEAQ (reference sequence). The CDR3 spells CASTRDTQYF. CDR3 coding DNA: TGTGCCAGCACACGGGATACGCAGTATTTT.

This chain connects TRBV11-3 to TRBJ2-5; a possible D gene is TRBD1 (5 bases). CDR3 length: 15 amino acids. Deletions cut 1 base from V and 4 bases from J, with 13 bases between. CDR1 is SGHNT, CDR2 YENEEA, per germline. The CDR3 DNA sequence: TGTGCCAGCAGCTTAGTCCGACCCCAGGGAGAGACCCAGTACTTC. It specifies CASSLVRPQGETQYF.

The V and J genes are TRBV5-4 and TRBJ1-2, with no clear D. Germline lookup yields CDR1 SGHNT and CDR2 YYREEE (reference sequence). V shed 4 bases and J shed 3 bases, with 16 bases lying between them. This CDR3 has 15 amino acids. CDR3 protein: CASSLGLTADYGYTF. The CDR3, as DNA: TGTGCCAGCAGCCTGGGCTTGACGGCTGACTATGGCTACACCTTC.

This chain joins TRBV5-6 and TRBJ1-1, with D hard to call. CDR3 length: 17 amino acids. In germline, CDR1 is SGHDT, CDR2 YYEEEE. Between the trimmed V and J ends, which lost 0 bases and 5 bases, there was a span of 20 bases. CDR3 sequence (DNA): TGTGCCAGCAGCTTGGGGATTCTTATAACGGAGGGAACTGAAGCTTTCTTT. Its translation is CASSLGILITEGTEAFF. Full variable domain (rest looked up from reference TRBV5-6 and TRBJ1-1): DAGVTQSPTHLIKTRGQQVTLRCSPKSGHDTVSWYQQALGQGPQFIFQYYEEEERQRGNFPDRFSGHQFPNYSSELNVNALLLGDSALYLCASSLGILITEGTEAFFGQGTRLTVV.